This T cell receptor (beta chain) was sequenced in a study of identical twins. This clonotype was observed a handful of times. In TCRdb, the 5' RACE reads were re-called with MiXCR into one record per CDR3 protein. In the table there are some 690,000 distinct CDR3 sequences, 21% of which are singletons. The CDR3 is 14 residues long. V lost 4 bases and J lost 0, with 12 bases in between. Germline CDR1 reads SQVTM; CDR2 reads ANQGSEA. Donors uniformly comprised healthy Caucasians. The data also belong to a second study, concerning T cells expressing NK-cell markers. That source notes: Within the sequenced cohort of eight donors, seven exhibited HCMV seropositivity and one was seronegative. The use of an anti-gamma-delta TCR antibody, which was added in several experiments, restricted sorting to T cells expressing alpha-beta TCR. These clonotypes, the leaders elsewhere, also led the CD3+CD56-NKG2C+ fraction in a handful of donors.

This chain joins TRBV29-1 and TRBJ2-5; D is uncertain. The clonotype was recovered from a woman aged 18-30 years in good health. The sample consisted of PBMCs. CDR3 bases: TGCAGCGTTGGGATAGGGCCGTACCAAGAGACCCAGTACTTC. Protein: CSVGIGPYQETQYF. Full variable domain (rest looked up from reference TRBV29-1 and TRBJ2-5): SAVISQKPSRDICQRGTSLTIQCQVDSQVTMMFWYRQQPGQSLTLIATANQGSEATYESGFVIDKFPISRPNLTFSTLTVSNMSPEDSSIYLCSVGIGPYQETQYFGPGTRLLVL.